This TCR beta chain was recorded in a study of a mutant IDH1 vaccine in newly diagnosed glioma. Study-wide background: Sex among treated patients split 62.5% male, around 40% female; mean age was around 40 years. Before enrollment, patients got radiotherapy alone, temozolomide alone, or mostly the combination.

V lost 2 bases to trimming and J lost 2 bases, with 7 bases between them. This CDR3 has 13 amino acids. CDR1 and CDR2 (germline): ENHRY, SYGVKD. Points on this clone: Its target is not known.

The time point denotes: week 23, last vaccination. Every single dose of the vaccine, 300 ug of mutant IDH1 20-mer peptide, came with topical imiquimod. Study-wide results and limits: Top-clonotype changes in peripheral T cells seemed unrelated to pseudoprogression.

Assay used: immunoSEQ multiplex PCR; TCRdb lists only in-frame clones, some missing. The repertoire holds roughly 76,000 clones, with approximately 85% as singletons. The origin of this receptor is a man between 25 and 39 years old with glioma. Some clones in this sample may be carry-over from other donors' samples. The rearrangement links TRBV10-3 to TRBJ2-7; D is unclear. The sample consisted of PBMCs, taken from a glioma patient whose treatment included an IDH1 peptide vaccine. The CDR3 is CAISEGQPYEQYF. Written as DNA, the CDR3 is TGTGCCATCAGTGAGGGTCAGCCCTACGAGCAGTACTTC.